There are many counts of the clone carrying this TCR beta chain. Antigen specificity is unknown. Libraries were prepared by immunoSEQ multiplex PCR; TCRdb keeps only in-frame clonotypes and omits some of them. The sample has 50,000 or so clones, 85% seen once; the top ten hold about a fifth. The sample comes from a study of OX40 agonist ivuxolimab in advanced cancers. Study context: As their treatment, patients were administered ivuxolimab, an agonistic anti-OX40 (CD134) antibody. General observations from the study: Blood T cells, both CD4+ and CD8+, expanded clonally by week 6 at 0.1 to 3.0 mg/kg.

Blood specimens came from baseline, cycle 4 day 1, and cycle 7 day 1. The sequence derives from an adult with an advanced solid tumor such as melanoma, head and neck, liver or kidney cancer. The starting material was CD4+ or CD8+ T cells sorted from blood, obtained in a trial of the OX40 agonist ivuxolimab.

The CDR3 nucleotides are TGTGCCAGCAGCCTCTCTAGGGGAGACGGCTACACCTTC. It is translated as CASSLSRGDGYTF. The chain couples TRBV7-9 to TRBJ1-2; D perhaps matches TRBD1 (5 bases). Germline CDR1 is SEHNR and CDR2 is FQNEAQ (reference sequence). The length of the CDR3 is 13 residues. The V and J ends lost 5 bases and 8 bases respectively, with 15 bases between them.